Below are 25 T cell receptor beta chains sequenced from a single sample in a study of metastatic and nonmetastatic thyroid tumors. TCRdb reprocessed the PCR reads via MiXCR. Altogether around 26,000 clones are present, 13% being singletons, with the ten largest covering around 15%. Prior to thyroid surgery, none of the patients had received any treatment. The specimen sequenced was blood. The receptors shown here come from a female donor with papillary thyroid cancer or a benign thyroid nodule (not recorded which). Some clones in this sample may be carry-over from other donors' samples.

This clone was counted many times. The rearrangement links TRBV6-1 to TRBJ2-1, with 7 positions matching TRBD2. Germline CDR1 MNHNS, CDR2 SASEGT. The CDR3 runs 15 residues. Trimming at V came to 6 bases and at J to 2 bases, leaving 7 bases not matched to a gene. CDR3: CASSYRGETYNEQFF. CDR3 DNA sequence: TGTGCCAGCAGCTACCGGGGGGAAACCTACAATGAGCAGTTCTTC.

This clone was recorded many times. The V and J genes are TRBV3-1 and TRBJ2-5; unclear D gene. V lost 1 base, J lost 8 bases, and 5 bases lay in between. The CDR3 extends over 11 amino acids. In germline, CDR1 is LGHDT, CDR2 YNNKEL (reference sequence). CDR3 loop: CASSQVSTQYF. CDR3 coding DNA: TGTGCCAGCAGCCAAGTGTCAACCCAGTACTTC.

Ten or more counts support this clone. The V and J genes are TRBV5-1 and TRBJ2-1; D assignment may be TRBD1 or TRBD2 (5 bases each). The CDR3 spans 17 residues. The V gene lost 0 bases and the J gene lost 9 bases, with 22 bases spanning the gap. Germline loops: CDR1 SGHRS, CDR2 YFSETQ. The CDR3 DNA follows: TGCGCCAGCAGCTTGGGGGGGATTCTTGCGGCCCGGCCTGAGCAGTTCTTC. Protein: CASSLGGILAARPEQFF.

This clone was seen repeatedly, ten times or more. The chain combines TRBV4-1 with TRBJ2-6; D is unclear. Germline assignment: CDR1 MGHRA and CDR2 YSYEKL. V was shortened by 3 bases and J by 1 base, with 10 bases between the two germline ends. The CDR3 sequence is 16 residues long. The CDR3 coding sequence is TGCGCCAGCAGCCACGCCCTCAGATCTGGGGCCAACGTCCTGACTTTC. Translation gives CASSHALRSGANVLTF.

This clone was counted many times. This chain connects TRBV7-9 to TRBJ1-4; D gene uncertain. Germline V lookup: CDR1 SEHNR, CDR2 FQNEAQ (reference sequence). V was pared by 5 bases and J by 7 bases, with 8 bases between. The CDR3 contains 12 residues. The CDR3 nucleotides read TGTGCCAGCAGCCCCGGGAGTGAAAAACTGTTTTTT. As protein: CASSPGSEKLFF.

This clone was recorded many times. The rearrangement joins TRBV27 to TRBJ2-7; perhaps TRBD1 as D (5 bases). Germline CDR1 and CDR2: MNHEY and SMNVEV (reference sequence). The CDR3 has 15 residues. The V and J ends lost 5 bases and 5 bases respectively, with 19 bases between them. The CDR3 DNA follows: TGTGCCAGCAGTATGGTCCTCCAGGGAATCCACGAGCAGTACTTC. This encodes CASSMVLQGIHEQYF.

This clone was detected ten times or more. The CDR3 coding sequence is TGTGCCAGCAGCTTAGTCACACTGGGAGGAAACACCATATATTTT. Translating gives CASSLVTLGGNTIYF. The chain combines TRBV7-3 with TRBJ1-3; D not resolved. CDR3 length equals 15 residues. V was pared by 2 bases and J by 4 bases, with 12 bases between. Looked up from germline, CDR1 is SGHTA and CDR2 is FQGTGA.

At least ten counts were recorded for this clone. This rearrangement joins TRBV18 to TRBJ2-3; TRBD1 is a possible D gene (6 bases). The germline gives CDR1 KGHSH, CDR2 LQKENI. Trimming stripped 3 bases from V and 6 bases from J, with 16 bases between. The CDR3 covers 15 residues. The CDR3 DNA is TGTGCCAGCTCACCTATGGGACACCGTAGTGATACGCAGTATTTT. This encodes CASSPMGHRSDTQYF.

This clone occurred once. The CDR3 region is CSANHGGDTEAFF. DNA for the CDR3: TGCAGTGCTAATCATGGGGGGGACACTGAAGCTTTCTTT. The chain has TRBV20-1 and TRBJ1-1; D possibly corresponds to TRBD1 (5 bases). There are 13 residues in the CDR3. Trimming cost V 4 bases and J 3 bases, with 12 bases left between them. Germline assignment: CDR1 DFQATT and CDR2 SNEGSKA (reference sequence).

This clone was seen ten or more times. The V call is TRBV27, the J call TRBJ2-1; possible D gene TRBD2, 7 bases. The CDR3 runs to 15 residues. V was trimmed by 6 bases and J by 4 bases, leaving 16 bases between them. CDR1 is MNHEY, CDR2 SMNVEV, per germline (reference sequence). DNA of the CDR3: TGTGCCAGCAGCTCCGTTGGGGGGGCATACAATGAGCAGTTCTTC. Protein: CASSSVGGAYNEQFF.

The chain is built from TRBV5-5 and TRBJ2-7; possible D gene TRBD2, 5 bases. The CDR3 length is 14 residues. V was shortened by 1 base and J by 0 bases, with 8 bases between the two germline ends. CDR1 is SGHKS, CDR2 YYEKEE, per germline (reference sequence). The CDR3 bases are TGTGCCAGCAGCTTGCGACTAAGCTCCTACGAGCAGTACTTC. Translating it yields CASSLRLSSYEQYF.

The sample holds many counts of this clone. This chain links TRBV12-3 or TRBV12-4 with TRBJ2-1, with D unclear. CDR3 length: 15 residues. The ends were cut back, 5 bases at V and 0 bases at J, with 11 bases in the middle. The CDR3, as DNA: TGTGCCAGCAGTCCGCCGGCGAGCTCCTACAATGAGCAGTTCTTC. It yields the protein CASSPPASSYNEQFF.

The V call is TRBV28, the J call TRBJ2-4; a possible D gene is TRBD2 (6 bases). V lost 5 bases, J lost 0 bases, and 20 bases lay in between. The CDR3 runs 18 residues. The V gene's germline CDR1 is MDHEN and CDR2 SYDVKM. The CDR3 region has the DNA TGTGCCAGCAGTCTTAGTGGGCGTGGGGGACTAGCCAAAAACATTCAGTACTTC. Encoded protein: CASSLSGRGGLAKNIQYF.

This clone was observed at least ten times. Being one base from a much bigger clone, this may be a read error. The sample holds other DNA sequences that translate to the same CDR3. The chain is built from TRBV15 and TRBJ2-2; D unclear. Germline CDR1 reads LNHNV; CDR2 reads YYDKDF (reference sequence). The CDR3 is made up of 15 amino acids. CDR3 amino acids: CATSRVAGGTGELFF. In DNA form, the CDR3 reads TGCGCCACCAGCAGAGTTGCAGGTGGGACCGGGGAGCTGTTTTTT.

The genes are TRBV7-9 and TRBJ2-3, with D possibly matching TRBD1 (5 bases). Germline V lookup: CDR1 SEHNR, CDR2 FQNEAQ (reference sequence). The V gene lost 2 bases and the J gene lost 4 bases, with 7 bases spanning the gap. This CDR3 is built from 13 residues. The CDR3 nucleotides read TGTGCCAGCAGCTTAAGCAGGGCAGATACGCAGTATTTT. It encodes CASSLSRADTQYF.

This clone was seen ten or more times. The rearrangement joins TRBV12-3 or TRBV12-4 to TRBJ2-3, with 11 nucleotides matching TRBD1. CDR3 size: 14 residues. With 6 bases clipped from V and 7 bases from J, the junction kept 6 bases outside the gene matches. CDR3 region: CASRRTGGAYTQYF. CDR3 sequence (DNA): TGTGCCAGCAGGCGGACAGGGGGCGCGTATACGCAGTATTTT.

This clone was seen many times. V usage is TRBV5-1 and J usage is TRBJ2-3; TRBD1 or TRBD2 may be the D gene (5 bases each). The CDR3 has 14 residues. Trimming took 1 base from V and 3 from J, leaving 9 bases between them. The germline V gene has CDR1 SGHRS and CDR2 YFSETQ. The CDR3 DNA reads as TGCGCCAGCAGCTTGAGGGGCGGGACAGATACGCAGTATTTT. The encoded protein is CASSLRGGTDTQYF.

This clone was detected many times. J is TRBJ2-1 and V is TRBV30; tentatively, D is TRBD2 (6 bases). V lost 0 bases, J lost 4 bases, and 16 bases lay in between. Per the germline V gene, CDR1 is GTSNPN and CDR2 is SVGIG (reference sequence). This CDR3 has 16 residues. The chain's CDR3 is CAWSVLGNSGYNEQFF. The CDR3 nucleotides are TGTGCCTGGAGTGTACTGGGTAATAGCGGATACAATGAGCAGTTCTTC.

The chain employs TRBV6-2 or TRBV6-3 and TRBJ2-3; D remains ambiguous. V was pared by 6 bases and J by 6 bases, with 13 bases between. Looked up from germline, CDR1 is MNHEY and CDR2 is SVGEGT. The CDR3 has 13 amino acids. CDR3 nucleotide sequence: TGTGCCAGCAGCCCGGATGGGTTGGATACGCAGTATTTT. Translation gives CASSPDGLDTQYF.

This clone was observed at least ten times. CDR3 sequence: CASSLQGVYEQYF. For the CDR3, the DNA is TGTGCCAGCAGTCTACAGGGGGTCTACGAGCAGTACTTC. The rearrangement joins TRBV28 to TRBJ2-7, with 8 positions matching TRBD1. This CDR3 is 13 amino acids long. Trimming at V came to 5 bases and at J to 3 bases, leaving 3 bases not matched to a gene. The germline gives CDR1 MDHEN, CDR2 SYDVKM. Based on the CDR3 plus reference TRBV28 and TRBJ2-7, the full variable domain is DVKVTQSSRYLVKRTGEKVFLECVQDMDHENMFWYRQDPGLGLRLIYFSYDVKMKEKGDIPEGYSVSREKKERFSLILESASTNQTSMYLCASSLQGVYEQYFGPGTRLTVT.

The sample holds a few counts of this clone. The rearrangement uses TRBV27 and TRBJ2-7; TRBD1 might be the D (6 bases). Germline V gene data show CDR1 as MNHEY and CDR2 as SMNVEV (reference sequence). With 5 bases removed from V and 0 bases from J, the gap between germline ends came to 8 bases. The length of the CDR3 is 13 residues. The CDR3 nucleotides read TGTGCCAGCAGTCGGACAGCCTCCTACGAGCAGTACTTC. It encodes CASSRTASYEQYF.

This clone showed up many times. The chain couples TRBV2 to TRBJ2-5; a possible D gene is TRBD2 (6 bases). Germline loops: CDR1 SNHLY, CDR2 FYNNEI. The CDR3 contains 15 residues. V lost 6 bases, J lost 0 bases, and 14 bases lay in between. Here the CDR3 DNA reads TGTGCCAGCAGCTCTATAGGGACTTACCAAGAGACCCAGTACTTC. Its translation is CASSSIGTYQETQYF.

This clone was picked up many times. The V call is TRBV5-1, the J call TRBJ2-2; D is unclear. V was trimmed by 2 bases and J by 0 bases, leaving 2 bases between them. The CDR3 is made up of 13 amino acids. Germline V gene sequence: CDR1 SGHRS, CDR2 YFSETQ. The CDR3 region is CASSLPNTGELFF. Here the CDR3 DNA reads TGCGCCAGCAGCTTACCGAACACCGGGGAGCTGTTTTTT.

There are many counts of this clone. The V gene is TRBV9, the J gene TRBJ2-3; D remains ambiguous. V lost 0 bases to trimming and J lost 6 bases, with 11 bases between them. This CDR3 is built from 14 residues. Germline lookup yields CDR1 SGDLS and CDR2 YYNGEE. The CDR3 loop is CASSVATGRDTQYF. DNA of the CDR3: TGTGCCAGCAGCGTAGCTACTGGAAGGGATACGCAGTATTTT.

V gene TRBV20-1 combines with J gene TRBJ2-1, with 9 bases fitting TRBD2. Germline trimming cut 1 base from V and 5 bases from J; bases unmatched to any gene: 6. This CDR3 region has 15 residues. Germline V gene data show CDR1 as DFQATT and CDR2 as SNEGSKA (reference sequence). CDR3 sequence reads: CSARVLAGKDNEQFF. CDR3 in DNA: TGCAGTGCTAGAGTTCTAGCGGGAAAGGACAATGAGCAGTTCTTC.